The 31 T cell receptor beta chains below were found in one sample sequenced in a study of control samples from healthy donors and cancer patients. Assay used: immunoSEQ multiplex PCR; TCRdb lists only in-frame clones, some missing. The sample has about 44,000 clones; over 75% are singletons. The sequenced sample consisted of PBMCs. The receptors shown here come from a woman between 55 and 75 years old with lung cancer.

This clone has only one observation. The chain recombines TRBV28 with TRBJ1-4; 10 nucleotides match TRBD1. Germline CDR1 MDHEN, CDR2 SYDVKM. CDR3 length equals 15 residues. J was trimmed by 5 bases and V by 6 bases; bases with no gene match: 6. The CDR3 sequence is CASSRRTGGNEKLFF. In DNA form, the CDR3 reads TGTGCCAGCAGCCGTCGGACAGGGGGAAATGAAAAACTGTTTTTT.

V gene TRBV2 combines with J gene TRBJ1-1; 7 nucleotides match TRBD1. CDR3 length: 13 residues. The V and J ends lost 1 base and 9 bases, in that order; junction bases with no gene match: 5. Germline V gives CDR1 SNHLY, CDR2 FYNNEI. The CDR3 nucleotides are TGTGCCAGCAGTGAAGACCAGGGGGTTAAAGCTTTCTTT. Its translation: CASSEDQGVKAFF.

The CDR3 DNA is TGTGCCAGCAGTTTTTTTGGAGACAGGGGGTTTAAGGGCTACACCTTC. The encoded protein is CASSFFGDRGFKGYTF. The chain employs TRBV28 and TRBJ1-2; 9 positions match TRBD1. V was pared by 3 bases and J by 8 bases, with 13 bases of the junction left unmatched. The CDR3 extends over 16 amino acids. Germline CDR1 reads MDHEN; CDR2 reads SYDVKM.

V gene TRBV27 combines with J gene TRBJ2-3; possibly TRBD1 for D (5 bases). The V end was cut by 6 bases, the J end by 4 bases, with 11 bases between. CDR3 length equals 13 residues. CDR1 is MNHEY, CDR2 SMNVEV, per germline (reference sequence). The CDR3 DNA follows: TGTGCCAGCAGCATAGACAGTCCAGATACGCAGTATTTT. Translating gives CASSIDSPDTQYF.

This rearrangement joins TRBV2 to TRBJ2-4; 7 bases fit TRBD1. CDR3 length: 16 amino acids. Germline CDR1 and CDR2: SNHLY and FYNNEI. With 6 bases clipped from V and 0 bases from J, the junction kept 8 bases outside the gene matches. The CDR3 spells CASRRGTARAKNIQYF. CDR3 nucleotides: TGTGCCAGCAGAAGAGGGACAGCCAGAGCCAAAAACATTCAGTACTTC.

This clone came up a few times. V is TRBV9 and J is TRBJ1-1; tentative D call: TRBD1 (5 bases). The CDR3 length is 13 residues. Germline CDR1 SGDLS, CDR2 YYNGEE. V lost 4 bases and J 5 bases, leaving 12 bases between the germline ends. In DNA, the CDR3 is TGTGCCAGCAGCCGAGCAGGGACGACTGAAGCTTTCTTT. Residues: CASSRAGTTEAFF.

V gene TRBV19 combines with J gene TRBJ2-1; the D is unclear. V was cut by 3 bases and J by 10 bases, with 7 bases left in between. Germline CDR1 is LNHDA and CDR2 is SQIVND (reference sequence). The CDR3 has 11 residues. CDR3 protein: CASSISQEQFF. CDR3 nucleotides: TGTGCCAGTAGTATCTCCCAGGAGCAGTTCTTC. The whole variable domain, remainder taken from reference TRBV19 and TRBJ2-1, is DGGITQSPKYLFRKEGQNVTLSCEQNLNHDAMYWYRQDPGQGLRLIYYSQIVNDFQKGDIAEGYSVSREKKESFPLTVTSAQKNPTAFYLCASSISQEQFFGPGTRLTVL.

V is TRBV10-1 and J is TRBJ2-3; D ambiguous. V was trimmed by 2 bases and J by 0 bases, leaving 9 bases between them. Germline V gives CDR1 WNHNN, CDR2 SYGVQD (reference sequence). The CDR3 has 15 amino acids. The CDR3 DNA follows: TGCGCCAGCAGTGAGAGGATTTCTAGCACAGATACGCAGTATTTT. This gives the protein CASSERISSTDTQYF.

The CDR3 region has the DNA TGTGCCAGCAGTTCCTCCGGGTCAGGGAAGCAGTACTTC. Translating it yields CASSSSGSGKQYF. The rearrangement links TRBV6-2 or TRBV6-3 to TRBJ2-7; D may be TRBD1 (5 bases). The germline V gene encodes CDR1 MNHEY and CDR2 SVGEGT. V lost 4 bases to trimming and J lost 8 bases, with 15 bases between them. The CDR3 has 13 amino acids.

The V and J genes are TRBV10-3 and TRBJ1-1; no definite D call. This CDR3 region has 17 residues. The V and J ends lost 6 bases and 4 bases respectively, with 24 bases between them. Germline assignment: CDR1 ENHRY and CDR2 SYGVKD. Written as DNA, the CDR3 is TGTGCCATCAGCGGCGCGACGGAGGGCCTTCGGGCCACTGAAGCTTTCTTT. Translated: CAISGATEGLRATEAFF.

Turning to this clone: The junction and the germline gene differ at one end; a read error may be behind it. The rearrangement uses TRBV28 and TRBJ2-3; perhaps TRBD1 as D (6 bases). CDR3 length equals 17 residues. Germline-derived CDR1 and CDR2 are MDHEN and SYDVKM. The CDR3: CVSSPAGAEAHTDTQYF. CDR3 coding DNA: TGTGTCAGCTCCCCAGCAGGGGCAGAGGCTCACACAGATACGCAGTATTTT.

The chain employs TRBV5-6 and TRBJ1-3; no firm D call. Trimming pared 6 bases from V and 0 bases from J, leaving 10 bases between. Germline V CDR1 and CDR2: SGHDT, YYEEEE. The CDR3 extends over 14 amino acids. Here the CDR3 DNA reads TGTGCCAGCACTGGACCGTACTCTGGAAACACCATATATTTT. Residues: CASTGPYSGNTIYF.

This clone has only one observation. The V gene is TRBV3-1 (or the pseudogene TRBV3-2), the J gene TRBJ1-3; D gene uncertain. The V gene's germline CDR1 is LGHDT and CDR2 YNNKEL (reference sequence). V lost 0 bases and J 0 bases, leaving 6 bases between the germline ends. The length of the CDR3 is 15 residues. CDR3 loop: CASSQDSVSGNTIYF. The CDR3, as DNA: TGTGCCAGCAGCCAAGATTCAGTCTCTGGAAACACCATATATTTT.

J is TRBJ1-1 and V is TRBV18, with a possible D match to TRBD1 (6 bases). The CDR3 covers 16 residues. Germline-derived CDR1 and CDR2 are KGHSH and LQKENI. The V end lost 6 bases, the J end lost 0 bases, and 17 bases lay between the germline ends. The CDR3 DNA is TGTGCCAGCTCTCGACTTAGGGCAGGGGTGAACACTGAAGCTTTCTTT. It translates to CASSRLRAGVNTEAFF.

The chain carries TRBV28 and TRBJ2-7; D is unresolved. The CDR3 spans 14 residues. Germline V CDR1 and CDR2: MDHEN, SYDVKM. The germline V and J ends were trimmed by 2 bases and 0 bases, with 8 bases remaining between them. CDR3 in amino acids: CASSLGGISYEQYF. The CDR3 DNA is TGTGCCAGCAGTTTAGGCGGTATCTCCTACGAGCAGTACTTC.

This clone was recorded once. The V gene is TRBV6-6, the J gene TRBJ2-3, with a weak D call TRBD1 (6 bases). Per germline, CDR1 MNHNY and CDR2 SVGAGI (reference sequence). With 5 bases removed from V and 2 bases from J, the gap between germline ends came to 11 bases. The CDR3 spans 14 residues. The CDR3 is CASSLGQFTDTQYF. CDR3 nucleotides: TGTGCCAGCAGTCTTGGACAGTTCACAGATACGCAGTATTTT.

This clone appeared a few times. The chain recombines TRBV3-1 (or the pseudogene TRBV3-2) with TRBJ2-3; TRBD2 matches at 7 bases. The junction had 5 bases not matched to a gene; V was cut back by 0 bases and J by 5 bases. This CDR3 is built from 15 residues. The germline CDR1 and CDR2 sequences are LGHDT and YNNKEL (reference sequence). CDR3 protein: CASSQDAGAIDTQYF. In nucleotides, the CDR3 is TGTGCCAGCAGCCAAGATGCGGGAGCAATAGATACGCAGTATTTT.

The chain joins TRBV5-6 to TRBJ1-2, with a tentative D call TRBD1 (5 bases). CDR1 SGHDT and CDR2 YYEEEE come from the germline V gene. The CDR3 is made up of 19 amino acids. V was pared by 4 bases and J by 0 bases, with 25 bases between. The CDR3 reads CASSRPRHSDQGSNYGYTF. The CDR3 DNA reads as TGTGCCAGCAGCCGACCCCGGCATAGTGACCAGGGTTCTAACTATGGCTACACCTTC.

The chain combines TRBV15 with TRBJ1-5; no reliable D call. V lost 0 bases and J 1 base, leaving 16 bases between the germline ends. The germline CDR1 and CDR2 sequences are LNHNV and YYDKDF (reference sequence). There are 18 residues in the CDR3. The CDR3 reads CATSRDSNTGVSNQPQHF. In DNA, the CDR3 is TGTGCCACCAGCAGAGATTCGAATACCGGGGTGAGCAATCAGCCCCAGCATTTT. Complete variable domain (other parts from reference TRBV15 and TRBJ1-5): DAMVIQNPRYQVTQFGKPVTLSCSQTLNHNVMYWYQQKSSQAPKLLFHYYDKDFNNEADTPDNFQSRRPNTSFCFLDIRSPGLGDTAMYLCATSRDSNTGVSNQPQHFGDGTRLSIL.

This clone was seen only once. The CDR3 loop reads CASSLAQMETGNTIYF. CDR3 coding DNA: TGCGCCAGCAGCTTGGCACAGATGGAGACCGGAAACACCATATATTTT. The chain recombines TRBV5-1 with TRBJ1-3; D unresolved. CDR1 is SGHRS and CDR2 is YFSETQ in the germline V gene. The CDR3 spans 16 residues. Trimming stripped 0 bases from V and 4 bases from J, with 14 bases between.

The chain employs TRBV7-2 and TRBJ1-4; TRBD1 matches 10 bases. The germline gives CDR1 SGHTA, CDR2 FQGNSA. The ends lost 4 bases at V and 8 bases at J; junction bases unmatched: 7. The CDR3 has 15 amino acids. The CDR3 nucleotides read TGTGCCAGCAGCTCAGCTGGGACAGGGGAAGAAAAACTGTTTTTT. Protein: CASSSAGTGEEKLFF.

In its sample, this clone was seen once. The rearrangement joins TRBV5-1 to TRBJ2-5, with a weak D call TRBD1 (6 bases). The V gene's germline CDR1 is SGHRS and CDR2 YFSETQ. V gave up 7 bases and J gave up 1 base, with 14 bases separating them. There are 14 residues in the CDR3. DNA of the CDR3: TGCGCCAGCTGTTTAGGGACATTCCAAGAGACCCAGTACTTC. Its translation: CASCLGTFQETQYF. Variable domain in full (rest from reference TRBV5-1 and TRBJ2-5): KAGVTQTPRYLIKTRGQQVTLSCSPISGHRSVSWYQQTPGQGLQFLFEYFSETQRNKGNFPGRFSGRQFSNSRSEMNVSTLELGDSALYLCASCLGTFQETQYFGPGTRLLVL.

The chain carries TRBV6-5 and TRBJ1-5; TRBD1 matches at 7 bases. V was pared by 6 bases and J by 7 bases, with 9 bases of the junction left unmatched. The V gene's germline CDR1 is MNHEY and CDR2 SVGAGI. There are 14 residues in the CDR3. This chain's CDR3 is CASSPSGGRQPQHF. The CDR3, as DNA: TGTGCCAGCAGCCCATCAGGGGGGCGGCAGCCCCAGCATTTT.

The V gene is TRBV11-2, the J gene TRBJ2-3; no reliable D call. V was pared by 1 base and J by 2 bases, with 10 bases between. The germline V gene encodes CDR1 SGHAT and CDR2 FQNNGV. The CDR3 totals 15 residues. CDR3 loop: CASSLGWAATDTQYF. Written as DNA, the CDR3 is TGTGCCAGCAGCTTAGGTTGGGCGGCCACAGATACGCAGTATTTT.

This clone has a handful of counts. The rearrangement uses TRBV19 and TRBJ2-5; TRBD1 might be the D (5 bases). The germline gives CDR1 LNHDA, CDR2 SQIVND (reference sequence). Trimming shortened V by 3 bases and J by 5 bases, and 19 bases separated the two germline ends. CDR3 length: 16 amino acids. Here the CDR3 reads CASSIEGALPGETQYF. CDR3 sequence (DNA): TGTGCCAGTAGTATTGAAGGGGCCCTTCCCGGGGAGACCCAGTACTTC.

The rearrangement joins TRBV9 to TRBJ2-1; 10 nucleotides agree with TRBD2. Germline CDR1 reads SGDLS; CDR2 reads YYNGEE. CDR3 size: 15 residues. V lost 5 bases and J lost 4; bases outside the gene matches: 6. DNA of the CDR3: TGTGCCAGCAGACGACTAGCGGGCAAGTACAATGAGCAGTTCTTC. This codes for CASRRLAGKYNEQFF.

This chain uses TRBV4-2 with TRBJ2-7; no clear D gene. Germline CDR1 is LGHNA and CDR2 is YNFKEQ. Trimming pared 2 bases from V and 7 bases from J, leaving 6 bases between. This CDR3 is built from 11 residues. The CDR3 sequence: CASSQRAEQYF. CDR3 nucleotide sequence: TGTGCCAGCAGCCAACGAGCGGAGCAGTACTTC.

The chain combines TRBV7-9 with TRBJ1-2; 9 bases map to TRBD1. V lost 1 base to trimming and J lost 3 bases; unmatched junction nucleotides: 0. The length of the CDR3 is 14 residues. From germline, CDR1 is SEHNR and CDR2 FQNEAQ (reference sequence). CDR3 in DNA: TGTGCCAGCAGCTTAGGACAGGGGGACTATGGCTACACCTTC. Amino acids: CASSLGQGDYGYTF. Full variable domain (outside the CDR3, taken from reference TRBV7-9 and TRBJ1-2): DTGVSQNPRHKITKRGQNVTFRCDPISEHNRLYWYRQTLGQGPEFLTYFQNEAQLEKSRLLSDRFSAERPKGSFSTLEIQRTEQGDSAMYLCASSLGQGDYGYTFGSGTRLTVV.

This chain links TRBV6-1 with TRBJ1-4; 10 bases agree with TRBD1. The trim removed 0 bases at V and 6 bases at J, leaving 4 bases unmatched. The CDR3 contains 16 residues. Germline V lookup: CDR1 MNHNS, CDR2 SASEGT. CDR3 bases: TGTGCCAGCAGTGAAGCGAGAGGGACAGGGGATGAAAAACTGTTTTTT. Its protein product is CASSEARGTGDEKLFF.

The CDR3 reads CASSLAPQPSYEQYF. The CDR3 DNA is TGCGCCAGCAGCTTGGCCCCCCAGCCATCCTACGAGCAGTACTTC. The chain uses TRBV5-1 and TRBJ2-7; D unresolved. V was trimmed by 0 bases and J by 1 base, leaving 11 bases between them. Germline CDR1 is SGHRS and CDR2 is YFSETQ. CDR3 length: 15 amino acids.

The chain combines TRBV19 with TRBJ1-5; D unclear. This CDR3 region has 13 residues. V was trimmed by 4 bases and J by 3 bases, leaving 7 bases between them. CDR1 is LNHDA, CDR2 SQIVND, per germline (reference sequence). The CDR3 loop is CASSRQDNQPQHF. DNA for the CDR3: TGTGCCAGTAGTAGGCAGGACAATCAGCCCCAGCATTTT.